The 29 T cell receptor beta chains reported below all come from one sample, sequenced in a study of blood T cell repertoires in COVID-19. Clones were sequenced by immunoSEQ multiplex PCR, and TCRdb holds only the in-frame ones, with some missing. In the table there are about 270,000 clones, less than 85% of which are singletons. The sample was peripheral blood. The receptors were gathered from a woman younger than 35 with acute or convalescent COVID-19.

V is TRBV5-6 and J is TRBJ2-7; 7 positions agree with TRBD1. The CDR3 has 18 amino acids. Germline values: CDR1 SGHDT, CDR2 YYEEEE. Trimming took 0 bases from V and 3 from J; bases not matched to a gene: 15. The CDR3 DNA follows: TGTGCCAGCAGCTTGGCCTTTTGGACAGGAGGCTCCCACTACGAGCAGTACTTC. Its translation is CASSLAFWTGGSHYEQYF.

This rearrangement joins TRBV6-5 to TRBJ1-4; D is possibly TRBD1 (6 bases). Germline CDR1 reads MNHEY; CDR2 reads SVGAGI. Trimming took 8 bases from V and 3 from J, leaving 16 bases between them. The CDR3 consists of 15 residues. CDR3 region: CASSLGGGSNEKLFF. CDR3 nucleotide sequence: TGTGCCAGCTCCCTAGGGGGGGGCTCTAATGAAAAACTGTTTTTT.

The chain has TRBV7-2 and TRBJ1-2, with 8 bases matching TRBD1. V was pared by 5 bases and J by 4 bases, with 12 bases of the junction left unmatched. This CDR3 has 16 residues. In germline, CDR1 is SGHTA, CDR2 FQGNSA. As DNA, the CDR3 is TGTGCCAGCAGCCCGATTTCAGGGGGCGCTGGCTATGGCTACACCTTC. It specifies CASSPISGGAGYGYTF.

The chain employs TRBV7-2 and TRBJ2-2; 11 positions match TRBD2. The J segment lost 8 bases and the V segment lost 5 bases, leaving 7 bases of the junction unmatched. CDR3 length: 15 amino acids. From germline, CDR1 is SGHTA and CDR2 FQGNSA. CDR3 in DNA: TGTGCCAGCAGCCCGGGACTAGCGGAAGGGGGGGAGCTGTTTTTT. Protein sequence: CASSPGLAEGGELFF.

The gene calls are TRBV6-2 or TRBV6-3 and TRBJ1-2; no clear D. CDR1 MNHEY and CDR2 SVGEGT come from the germline V gene. V was pared by 0 bases and J by 4 bases, with 21 bases between. The CDR3 is 18 amino acids. CDR3 loop: CASSYSKATSRPIYGYTF. CDR3 DNA sequence: TGTGCCAGCAGTTACTCGAAAGCGACCAGTCGCCCTATCTATGGCTACACCTTC.

This chain uses TRBV5-1 with TRBJ2-5; 11 nucleotides match TRBD1. Per the germline V gene, CDR1 is SGHRS and CDR2 is YFSETQ. V shed 5 bases, J shed 4 bases, and the junction held 10 bases outside the gene matches. This CDR3 comprises 16 residues. The DNA of the CDR3 is TGCGCCAGCAGTTCAACTAGTGGACAGGGGGCAGAGACCCAGTACTTC. Translating gives CASSSTSGQGAETQYF.

The V gene is TRBV5-1, the J gene TRBJ1-5; the match to TRBD1 covers 12 bases. This CDR3 has 16 amino acids. The junction had 6 bases not matched to a gene; V was cut back by 4 bases and J by 4 bases. The germline V gene encodes CDR1 SGHRS and CDR2 YFSETQ. In nucleotides, the CDR3 is TGCGCCAGCAGCGCGGGGACAGGGGGCACTAATCAGCCCCAGCATTTT. Translation gives CASSAGTGGTNQPQHF. The full variable domain, completed using reference TRBV5-1 and TRBJ1-5, is KAGVTQTPRYLIKTRGQQVTLSCSPISGHRSVSWYQQTPGQGLQFLFEYFSETQRNKGNFPGRFSGRQFSNSRSEMNVSTLELGDSALYLCASSAGTGGTNQPQHFGDGTRLSIL.

The chain couples TRBV7-8 to TRBJ2-3; 13 bases are a match to TRBD2. The CDR3 sequence is 18 residues long. J was trimmed by 4 bases and V by 4 bases; bases with no gene match: 11. Germline V gene lookup returns CDR1 SGHVS and CDR2 FQNEAQ. CDR3 amino acids: CASSSTPGLAGDPDTQYF. The CDR3 DNA sequence: TGTGCCAGCAGCTCTACACCCGGACTAGCGGGAGATCCAGATACGCAGTATTTT.

V gene TRBV29-1 combines with J gene TRBJ2-1, with D tentatively TRBD2 (5 bases). This CDR3 comprises 16 residues. V shed 3 bases and J shed 3 bases, with 18 bases lying between them. CDR1 and CDR2 (germline): SQVTM, ANQGSEA. The CDR3 DNA follows: TGCAGCGTTGAGGGCTCGGGGAGCGGTAACTACAATGAGCAGTTCTTC. Its translation: CSVEGSGSGNYNEQFF.

The chain joins TRBV9 to TRBJ2-1; 16 positions agree with TRBD2. This CDR3 has 20 residues. With V trimmed by 0 bases and J by 0 bases, 6 bases remained unmatched. Germline V gene data show CDR1 as SGDLS and CDR2 as YYNGEE. CDR3 bases: TGTGCCAGCAGCGTAGAGGGGGGACTAGCGGGAGGGAGCTCCTACAATGAGCAGTTCTTC. Residues: CASSVEGGLAGGSSYNEQFF.

This chain joins TRBV18 and TRBJ1-5; possible D gene TRBD1, 5 bases. The CDR3 totals 15 residues. V was trimmed by 3 bases and J by 3 bases, leaving 12 bases between them. Germline lookup yields CDR1 KGHSH and CDR2 LQKENI. The CDR3 is CASSPQQANNQPQHF. The CDR3 nucleotides read TGTGCCAGCTCACCCCAACAGGCTAACAATCAGCCCCAGCATTTT.

This clone was seen just once. The chain recombines TRBV7-2 with TRBJ2-7, with 7 positions matching TRBD2. This CDR3 has 15 amino acids. Looked up from germline, CDR1 is SGHTA and CDR2 is FQGNSA. Trimming cost V 1 base and J 2 bases; bases outside gene matches: 5. CDR3 protein: CASSLELARTYEQYF. The CDR3 nucleotides read TGTGCCAGCAGCTTAGAACTAGCGCGGACCTACGAGCAGTACTTC.

The chain combines TRBV25-1 with TRBJ1-1; D call uncertain. This CDR3 is 14 amino acids long. Deletions cut 3 bases from V and 2 bases from J, with 10 bases between. Looked up from germline, CDR1 is MGHDK and CDR2 is SYGVNS. CDR3 sequence: CASSEQTGNTEAFF. The CDR3 DNA reads TGTGCCAGCAGTGAGCAGACGGGAAACACTGAAGCTTTCTTT.

The rearrangement links TRBV28 to TRBJ1-4; 8 nucleotides line up with TRBD1. Germline assignment: CDR1 MDHEN and CDR2 SYDVKM. The CDR3 is 16 residues long. The V segment lost 1 base and the J segment 6 bases; nucleotides outside the gene matches: 7. CDR3 nucleotide sequence: TGTGCCAGCAGTTTATATCAGGGGGCGAGGTATGAAAAACTGTTTTTT. Amino acids: CASSLYQGARYEKLFF.

The chain carries TRBV28 and TRBJ2-3, with 11 bases lining up with TRBD2. The CDR3 loop spans 18 amino acids. J was trimmed by 2 bases and V by 4 bases; bases with no gene match: 11. CDR1 MDHEN and CDR2 SYDVKM come from the germline V gene. CDR3 sequence reads: CASSSALGSGRATDTQYF. The CDR3 coding sequence is TGTGCCAGCAGTTCCGCTTTGGGTAGCGGGAGGGCCACAGATACGCAGTATTTT.

This clone has a handful of counts. The rearrangement uses TRBV11-2 and TRBJ2-3, with a tentative D call TRBD2 (5 bases). V was shortened by 4 bases and J by 0 bases, with 11 bases between the two germline ends. The CDR3 extends over 15 amino acids. The germline V gene encodes CDR1 SGHAT and CDR2 FQNNGV. This CDR3 is CASSSLRASTDTQYF. The CDR3, as DNA: TGTGCCAGCAGCTCCCTGCGGGCTAGCACAGATACGCAGTATTTT. The entire variable domain, with the rest obtained from reference TRBV11-2 and TRBJ2-3, is as follows: EAGVAQSPRYKIIEKRQSVAFWCNPISGHATLYWYQQILGQGPKLLIQFQNNGVVDDSQLPKDRFSAERLKGVDSTLKIQPAKLEDSAVYLCASSSLRASTDTQYFGPGTRLTVL.

This clone was counted only a few times. This rearrangement joins TRBV5-6 to TRBJ1-5, with a possible D match to TRBD1 (5 bases). Per germline, CDR1 SGHDT and CDR2 YYEEEE. The CDR3 has 17 amino acids. The ends were cut back, 2 bases at V and 4 bases at J, with 19 bases in the middle. DNA of the CDR3: TGTGCCAGCAGCTTCTTATGGGCGATTGGGGCAAATCAGCCCCAGCATTTT. As protein: CASSFLWAIGANQPQHF.

This clone was observed a single time. The CDR3 bases are TGTGCCAGCAGCCTACGACCAGGGACTAGCGGGAGTCTAGATACGCAGTATTTT. Its translation is CASSLRPGTSGSLDTQYF. The gene calls are TRBV5-6 and TRBJ2-3; TRBD2 agrees at 14 bases. V lost 4 bases to trimming and J lost 5 bases; unmatched junction nucleotides: 12. The CDR3 spans 18 residues. Germline lookup yields CDR1 SGHDT and CDR2 YYEEEE. The entire variable domain, with the rest obtained from reference TRBV5-6 and TRBJ2-3, is as follows: DAGVTQSPTHLIKTRGQQVTLRCSPKSGHDTVSWYQQALGQGPQFIFQYYEEEERQRGNFPDRFSGHQFPNYSSELNVNALLLGDSALYLCASSLRPGTSGSLDTQYFGPGTRLTVL.

J is TRBJ2-1 and V is TRBV6-1; 9 bases are shared with TRBD1. The CDR3 loop spans 16 amino acids. V shed 4 bases and J 2 bases; nucleotides not matched to a gene: 6. Germline V gene lookup returns CDR1 MNHNS and CDR2 SASEGT. CDR3 nucleotides: TGTGCCAGCAGTGGCCCCGGGACAGGGACCTACAATGAGCAGTTCTTC. Amino acids: CASSGPGTGTYNEQFF.

V is TRBV7-9 and J is TRBJ1-1; D gene ambiguous. Germline V CDR1 and CDR2: SEHNR, FQNEAQ (reference sequence). This CDR3 is built from 12 residues. Trimming removed 2 bases from V and 4 bases from J, with 5 bases in between. CDR3: CASSLMSTEAFF. The DNA of the CDR3 is TGTGCCAGCAGCTTAATGAGCACTGAAGCTTTCTTT.

The rearrangement uses TRBV18 and TRBJ2-3, with 7 bases lining up with TRBD1. J was trimmed by 4 bases and V by 4 bases; bases with no gene match: 5. This CDR3 spans 14 amino acids. Germline V gene data show CDR1 as KGHSH and CDR2 as LQKENI. The CDR3 DNA reads as TGTGCCAGCTCACGAGTAACAGGGGCAGATACGCAGTATTTT. It translates to CASSRVTGADTQYF. Based on the CDR3 plus reference TRBV18 and TRBJ2-3, the full variable domain is NAGVMQNPRHLVRRRGQEARLRCSPMKGHSHVYWYRQLPEEGLKFMVYLQKENIIDESGMPKERFSAEFPKEGPSILRIQQVVRGDSAAYFCASSRVTGADTQYFGPGTRLTVL.

The rearrangement joins TRBV4-3 to TRBJ1-2; D may be TRBD1 (6 bases). The germline V and J ends were trimmed by 0 bases and 8 bases, with 13 bases remaining between them. The CDR3 loop spans 14 amino acids. Germline CDR1 and CDR2: LGHNA and YSLEER. CDR3 bases: TGCGCCAGCAGCCAAGAACAGGGTATTGAAGGCTACACCTTC. Amino acid sequence: CASSQEQGIEGYTF.

This clone was counted a few times. The chain combines TRBV5-1 with TRBJ1-5, with D possibly being TRBD1 (6 bases). There are 19 residues in the CDR3. The ends were cut back, 0 bases at V and 4 bases at J, with 23 bases in the middle. Germline-derived CDR1 and CDR2 are SGHRS and YFSETQ. CDR3 DNA: TGCGCCAGCAGCTTGGAGTTTAAACTACACAGGGTGGAGAATCAGCCCCAGCATTTT. Amino acid sequence: CASSLEFKLHRVENQPQHF.

The chain employs TRBV25-1 and TRBJ2-1; TRBD2 might be the D (5 bases). V was shortened by 5 bases and J by 10 bases, with 15 bases between the two germline ends. The CDR3 runs to 13 residues. In germline, CDR1 is MGHDK, CDR2 SYGVNS. CDR3 protein: CASSISEASEQFF. DNA of the CDR3: TGTGCCAGCAGTATCTCGGAGGCGAGCGAGCAGTTCTTC.

This chain links TRBV30 with TRBJ2-7, with a weak D call TRBD1 (5 bases). The CDR3 has 14 residues. CDR1 is GTSNPN and CDR2 is SVGIG in the germline V gene (reference sequence). The V end was cut by 4 bases, the J end by 3 bases, with 16 bases between. DNA for the CDR3: TGTGCCTGGACCAAGGGGTGGGTTGGCTACGAGCAGTACTTC. Its protein is CAWTKGWVGYEQYF.

The V call is TRBV21-1, the J call TRBJ1-3; the listed D gene, TRBD1, was not tested against the DNA. TRBV21-1 is a known pseudogene. The CDR3 runs to 16 residues. The CDR3: CASSKVYGRGWNTIYF. The CDR3 DNA follows: TGTGCCAGCAGCAAGGTCTACGGCAGGGGATGGAACACCATATATTTT.

CDR3 in amino acids: CASSQVGRDTGELFF. The CDR3 bases are TGTGCCAGCAGCCAGGTCGGGAGAGACACCGGGGAGCTGTTTTTT. V is TRBV3-1 (or the pseudogene TRBV3-2) and J is TRBJ2-2; tentatively, D is TRBD2 (6 bases). This CDR3 has 15 amino acids. Deletions cut 3 bases from V and 3 bases from J, with 11 bases between. Germline CDR1 LGHDT, CDR2 YNNKEL (reference sequence).

V usage is TRBV7-2 and J usage is TRBJ1-2; TRBD1 aligns across 9 bases. Germline loops: CDR1 SGHTA, CDR2 FQGNSA. This CDR3 is built from 15 residues. V shed 5 bases, J shed 7 bases, and the junction held 11 bases outside the gene matches. CDR3 region: CASSLSGTGYGGYTF. DNA of the CDR3: TGTGCCAGCAGCCTCTCCGGGACAGGGTACGGTGGCTACACCTTC.

The chain recombines TRBV28 with TRBJ1-5; D ambiguous. The CDR3 loop spans 14 amino acids. The V gene's germline CDR1 is MDHEN and CDR2 SYDVKM. Deletions cut 2 bases from V and 2 bases from J, with 7 bases between. CDR3 amino acids: CASSLIAGNQPQHF. CDR3 nucleotide sequence: TGTGCCAGCAGTTTAATTGCAGGCAATCAGCCCCAGCATTTT. The variable domain in full, with the rest retrieved from reference TRBV28 and TRBJ1-5, is DVKVTQSSRYLVKRTGEKVFLECVQDMDHENMFWYRQDPGLGLRLIYFSYDVKMKEKGDIPEGYSVSREKKERFSLILESASTNQTSMYLCASSLIAGNQPQHFGDGTRLSIL.